A single sample gave rise to the 4 T cell receptor beta chains below, sequenced in a study of control samples from healthy donors and cancer patients. Method: immunoSEQ multiplex PCR; TCRdb's copy keeps in-frame clones and lacks some. The sample shows fewer than 200,000 clones, roughly 93% of them seen only once. Sequencing was done on a sample of blood. All receptors derive from a woman between 55 and 75 years old in good health.

The chain links TRBV19 to TRBJ1-1; D is unclear. CDR1 is LNHDA and CDR2 is SQIVND in the germline V gene (reference sequence). V lost 6 bases and J 11 bases, leaving 16 bases between the germline ends. The CDR3 has 12 residues. CDR3 nucleotides: TGTGCCAGTAGCTCCACAGCAACGAGGGCTTTCTTT. The encoded protein is CASSSTATRAFF. Complete variable domain (other parts from reference TRBV19 and TRBJ1-1): DGGITQSPKYLFRKEGQNVTLSCEQNLNHDAMYWYRQDPGQGLRLIYYSQIVNDFQKGDIAEGYSVSREKKESFPLTVTSAQKNPTAFYLCASSSTATRAFFGQGTRLTVV.

This clone is labeled medium-sized (0.01 to 0.1%). The chain recombines TRBV10-3 with TRBJ2-7, with 10 bases matching TRBD1. The germline CDR1 and CDR2 sequences are ENHRY and SYGVKD. This CDR3 is built from 14 residues. Unmatched junction bases numbered 7, after V lost 9 bases and J lost 2 bases. The DNA of the CDR3 is TGTGCCATGTCCGGGACAGGGGAAACCTACGAGCAGTACTTC. This encodes CAMSGTGETYEQYF.

The chain uses TRBV19 and TRBJ1-2; 7 positions agree with TRBD1. This CDR3 spans 15 amino acids. The V segment lost 5 bases and the J segment 4 bases; nucleotides outside the gene matches: 10. Germline-derived CDR1 and CDR2 are LNHDA and SQIVND (reference sequence). CDR3 bases: TGTGCCAGTAGTGCCGATTGGACAGGCACCTATGGCTACACCTTC. Its protein is CASSADWTGTYGYTF.

The chain couples TRBV7-2 to TRBJ2-3; TRBD2 matches 8 bases. Looked up from germline, CDR1 is SGHTA and CDR2 is FQGNSA. V trimming: 5 bases; J trimming: 5 bases; junction bases outside the gene matches: 6. The CDR3 runs to 14 residues. CDR3 sequence (DNA): TGTGCCAGCAGCCTTGGGGCGGGAGGAGATACGCAGTATTTT. It specifies CASSLGAGGDTQYF.